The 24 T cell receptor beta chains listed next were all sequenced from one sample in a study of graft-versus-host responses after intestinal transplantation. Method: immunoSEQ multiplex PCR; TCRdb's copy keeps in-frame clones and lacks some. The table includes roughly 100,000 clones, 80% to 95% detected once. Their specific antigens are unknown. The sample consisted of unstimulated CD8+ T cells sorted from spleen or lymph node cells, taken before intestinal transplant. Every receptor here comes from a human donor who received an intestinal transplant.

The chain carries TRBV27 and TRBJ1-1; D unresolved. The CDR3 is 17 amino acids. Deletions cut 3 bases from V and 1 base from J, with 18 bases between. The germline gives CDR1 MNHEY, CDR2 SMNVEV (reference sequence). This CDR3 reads CASSFPTSPHSNTEAFF. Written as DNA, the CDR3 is TGTGCCAGCAGTTTTCCCACGTCCCCACACTCGAACACTGAAGCTTTCTTT.

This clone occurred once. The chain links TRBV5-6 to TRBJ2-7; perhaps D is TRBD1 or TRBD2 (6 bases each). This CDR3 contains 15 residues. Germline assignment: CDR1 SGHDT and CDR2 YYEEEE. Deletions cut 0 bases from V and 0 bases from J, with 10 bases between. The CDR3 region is CASSLVWGASYEQYF. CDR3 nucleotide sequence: TGTGCCAGCAGCTTGGTTTGGGGGGCCTCCTACGAGCAGTACTTC. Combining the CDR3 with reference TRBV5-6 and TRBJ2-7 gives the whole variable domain DAGVTQSPTHLIKTRGQQVTLRCSPKSGHDTVSWYQQALGQGPQFIFQYYEEEERQRGNFPDRFSGHQFPNYSSELNVNALLLGDSALYLCASSLVWGASYEQYFGPGTRLTVT.

The chain's CDR3 is CASSEIGIGDIQYF. CDR3 nucleotide sequence: TGTGCCAGCAGTGAAATAGGGATAGGAGACATTCAGTACTTC. The chain employs TRBV6-1 and TRBJ2-4; D ambiguous. Germline CDR1 reads MNHNS; CDR2 reads SASEGT. Trimming stripped 2 bases from V and 8 bases from J, with 13 bases between. The CDR3 is 14 residues long.

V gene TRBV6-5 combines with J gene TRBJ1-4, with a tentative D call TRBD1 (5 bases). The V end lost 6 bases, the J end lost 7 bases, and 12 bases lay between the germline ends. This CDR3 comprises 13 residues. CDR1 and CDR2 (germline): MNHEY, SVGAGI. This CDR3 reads CASSGGVGEKLFF. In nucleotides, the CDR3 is TGTGCCAGCAGCGGAGGGGTTGGTGAAAAACTGTTTTTT.

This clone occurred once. The DNA for the CDR3 is TGTGCCATCAGTGAGCTAGAGCGGGGCGAGACCCAGTACTTC. This sequence encodes CAISELERGETQYF. The V gene is TRBV10-3, the J gene TRBJ2-5, with 7 nucleotides matching TRBD2. V lost 2 bases to trimming and J lost 5 bases; unmatched junction nucleotides: 5. The CDR3 sequence is 14 residues long. The germline V gene has CDR1 ENHRY and CDR2 SYGVKD.

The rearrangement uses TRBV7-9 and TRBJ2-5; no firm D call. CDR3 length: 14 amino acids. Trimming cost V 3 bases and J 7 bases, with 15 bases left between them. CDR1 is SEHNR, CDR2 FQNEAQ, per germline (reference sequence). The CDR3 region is CASSLPQAKGTQYF. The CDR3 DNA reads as TGTGCCAGCAGCTTGCCCCAGGCTAAAGGGACCCAGTACTTC. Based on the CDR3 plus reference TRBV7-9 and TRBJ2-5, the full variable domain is DTGVSQNPRHKITKRGQNVTFRCDPISEHNRLYWYRQTLGQGPEFLTYFQNEAQLEKSRLLSDRFSAERPKGSFSTLEIQRTEQGDSAMYLCASSLPQAKGTQYFGPGTRLLVL.

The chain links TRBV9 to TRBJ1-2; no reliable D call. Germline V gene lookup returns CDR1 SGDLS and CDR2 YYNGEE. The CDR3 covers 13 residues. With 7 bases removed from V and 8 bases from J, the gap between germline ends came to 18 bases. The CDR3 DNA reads TGTGCCAGCGGAGAATCCGCCCTTAGGGGCTACACCTTC. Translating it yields CASGESALRGYTF.

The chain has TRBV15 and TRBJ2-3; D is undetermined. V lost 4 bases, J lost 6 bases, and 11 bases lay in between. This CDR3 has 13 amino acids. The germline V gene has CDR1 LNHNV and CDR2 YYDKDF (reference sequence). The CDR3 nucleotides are TGTGCCACCAGCACAGGCCCGTCGGATACGCAGTATTTT. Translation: CATSTGPSDTQYF.

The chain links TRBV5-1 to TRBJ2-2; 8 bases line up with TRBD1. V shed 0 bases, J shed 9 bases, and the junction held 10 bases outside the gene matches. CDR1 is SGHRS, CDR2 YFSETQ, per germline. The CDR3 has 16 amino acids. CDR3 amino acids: CASSLAGGAGIRELFF. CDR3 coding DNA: TGCGCCAGCAGCTTGGCAGGGGGCGCCGGAATCAGGGAGCTGTTTTTT. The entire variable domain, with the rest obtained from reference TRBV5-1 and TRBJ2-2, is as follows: KAGVTQTPRYLIKTRGQQVTLSCSPISGHRSVSWYQQTPGQGLQFLFEYFSETQRNKGNFPGRFSGRQFSNSRSEMNVSTLELGDSALYLCASSLAGGAGIRELFFGEGSRLTVL.

CDR3 sequence reads: CASSSITGAKETEAFF. For the CDR3, the DNA is TGTGCCAGCAGCTCCATCACAGGGGCGAAGGAAACTGAAGCTTTCTTT. The chain recombines TRBV11-2 with TRBJ1-1; 7 bases match TRBD1. The V segment lost 4 bases and the J segment 5 bases; nucleotides outside the gene matches: 13. The CDR3 length is 16 residues. Germline lookup yields CDR1 SGHAT and CDR2 FQNNGV.

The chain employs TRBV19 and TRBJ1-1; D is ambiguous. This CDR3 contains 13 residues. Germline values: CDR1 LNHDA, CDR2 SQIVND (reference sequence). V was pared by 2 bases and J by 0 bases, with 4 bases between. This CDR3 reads CASSISLNTEAFF. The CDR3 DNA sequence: TGTGCCAGTAGTATAAGTCTGAACACTGAAGCTTTCTTT.

The CDR3 is CASSPTLLDIYEQYF. CDR3 bases: TGTGCCAGCAGTCCTACACTTCTCGACATCTACGAGCAGTACTTC. This chain links TRBV6-5 with TRBJ2-7; D not resolved. The CDR3 runs 15 residues. Between the trimmed V and J ends, which lost 5 bases and 3 bases, there was a span of 17 bases. In germline, CDR1 is MNHEY, CDR2 SVGAGI.

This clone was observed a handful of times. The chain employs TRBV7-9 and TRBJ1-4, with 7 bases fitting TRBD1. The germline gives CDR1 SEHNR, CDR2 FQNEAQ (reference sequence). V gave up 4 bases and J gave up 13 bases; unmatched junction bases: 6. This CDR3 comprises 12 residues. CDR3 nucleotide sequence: TGTGCCAGCAGCTCTCAGGGGGGAGGACTGTTTTTT. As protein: CASSSQGGGLFF.

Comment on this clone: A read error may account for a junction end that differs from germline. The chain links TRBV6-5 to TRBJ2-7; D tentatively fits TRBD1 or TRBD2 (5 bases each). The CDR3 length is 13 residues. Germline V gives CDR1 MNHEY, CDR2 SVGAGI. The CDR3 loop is CASSLFGARGQVF. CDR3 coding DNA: TGTGCCAGCAGTTTATTCGGGGCTAGGGGCCAAGTTTTC.

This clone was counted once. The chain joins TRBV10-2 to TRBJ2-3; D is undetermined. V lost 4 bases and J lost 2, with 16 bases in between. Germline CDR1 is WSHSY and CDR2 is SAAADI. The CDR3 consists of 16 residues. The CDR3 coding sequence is TGCGCCAGCAGTGTGTCGCTTGAGGATTACACAGATACGCAGTATTTT. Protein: CASSVSLEDYTDTQYF.

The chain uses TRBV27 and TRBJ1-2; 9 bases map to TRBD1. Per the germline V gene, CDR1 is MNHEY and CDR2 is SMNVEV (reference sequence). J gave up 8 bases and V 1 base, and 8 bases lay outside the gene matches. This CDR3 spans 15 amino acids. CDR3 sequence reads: CASSLWDREVKGYTF. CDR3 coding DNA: TGTGCCAGCAGTTTATGGGACAGGGAAGTGAAGGGCTACACCTTC.

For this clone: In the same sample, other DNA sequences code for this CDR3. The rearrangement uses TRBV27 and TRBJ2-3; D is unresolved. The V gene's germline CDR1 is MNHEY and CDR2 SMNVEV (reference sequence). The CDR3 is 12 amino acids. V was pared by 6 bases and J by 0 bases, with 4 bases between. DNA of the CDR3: TGTGCCAGCAGCCGGAGCACAGATACGCAGTATTTT. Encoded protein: CASSRSTDTQYF.

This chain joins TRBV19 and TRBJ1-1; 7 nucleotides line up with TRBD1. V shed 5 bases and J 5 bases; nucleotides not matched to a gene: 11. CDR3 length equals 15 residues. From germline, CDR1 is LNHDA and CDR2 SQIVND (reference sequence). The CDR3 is CASSLFDRAVTEAFF. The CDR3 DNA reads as TGTGCCAGTAGTCTCTTCGACAGGGCGGTGACTGAAGCTTTCTTT. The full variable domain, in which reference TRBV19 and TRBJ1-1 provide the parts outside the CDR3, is DGGITQSPKYLFRKEGQNVTLSCEQNLNHDAMYWYRQDPGQGLRLIYYSQIVNDFQKGDIAEGYSVSREKKESFPLTVTSAQKNPTAFYLCASSLFDRAVTEAFFGQGTRLTVV.

CDR3 DNA sequence: TGTGCCAGCACCGCGACAGGAGGGGGCTACACCTTC. It translates to CASTATGGGYTF. The chain uses TRBV6-6 and TRBJ1-2; a weak D match, TRBD1 (6 bases). CDR3 length: 12 residues. Germline V gene sequence: CDR1 MNHNY, CDR2 SVGAGI (reference sequence). Trimming left V 7 bases short and J 8 bases short, with 14 bases between.

DNA of the CDR3: TGTGCCTGGTCATTGGGAATCAGCTATGGCTACACCTTC. Translating it yields CAWSLGISYGYTF. The rearrangement uses TRBV30 and TRBJ1-2; D is unresolved. Germline lookup yields CDR1 GTSNPN and CDR2 SVGIG (reference sequence). CDR3 length: 13 amino acids. V dropped 5 bases and J dropped 4 bases, with 14 bases sitting between them.

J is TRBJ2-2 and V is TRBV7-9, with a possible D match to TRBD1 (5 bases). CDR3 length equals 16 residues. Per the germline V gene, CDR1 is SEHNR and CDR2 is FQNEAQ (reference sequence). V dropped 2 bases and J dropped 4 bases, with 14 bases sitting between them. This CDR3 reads CASSLQTASLTGELFF. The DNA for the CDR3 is TGTGCCAGCAGCTTACAGACAGCCAGTCTCACCGGGGAGCTGTTTTTT.

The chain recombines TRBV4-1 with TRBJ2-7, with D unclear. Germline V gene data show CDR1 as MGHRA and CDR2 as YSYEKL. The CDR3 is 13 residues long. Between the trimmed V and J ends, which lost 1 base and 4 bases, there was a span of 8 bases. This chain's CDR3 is CASSQVSPYEQYF. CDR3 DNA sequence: TGCGCCAGCAGCCAAGTGTCCCCATACGAGCAGTACTTC.

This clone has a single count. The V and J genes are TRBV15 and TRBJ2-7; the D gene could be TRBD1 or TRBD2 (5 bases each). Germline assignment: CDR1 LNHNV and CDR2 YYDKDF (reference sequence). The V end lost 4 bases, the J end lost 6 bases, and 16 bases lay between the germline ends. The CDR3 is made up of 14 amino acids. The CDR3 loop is CATSTGTGTGEQYF. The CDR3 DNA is TGTGCCACCAGCACCGGGACGGGGACCGGCGAGCAGTACTTC.

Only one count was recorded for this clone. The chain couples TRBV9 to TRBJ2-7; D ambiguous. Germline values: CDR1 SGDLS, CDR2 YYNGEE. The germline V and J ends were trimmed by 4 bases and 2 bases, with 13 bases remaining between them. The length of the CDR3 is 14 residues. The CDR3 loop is CASSPLDRPYEQYF. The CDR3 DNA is TGTGCCAGCAGCCCTTTGGACCGACCCTACGAGCAGTACTTC.